This T cell receptor beta chain originates from a study of regulatory T cells in long-lasting Graves disease. Regarding the study as a whole: TCR diversity was lower in persistent than newly diagnosed Graves' disease.

The CDR3 runs 16 residues. J was trimmed by 4 bases and V by 3 bases; bases with no gene match: 12. Germline-derived CDR1 and CDR2 are SGDLS and YYNGEE. At least ten counts were recorded for this clonotype. Antigen: not known. According to the study, TCR beta libraries were built with iRepertoire HTBI primers and CDR3-region Arm-PCR. Original analysis: Across samples, 55 to 75 TRBV and 12 to 15 TRBJ segments were found. TCRdb recomputed calls from the multiplex PCR reads with MiXCR, one row per CDR3 protein. The authors' filters were not applied to this entry. The sample consists of approximately 540,000 distinct CDR3 sequences, around 11% of them appearing once. Time point reported: newly diagnosed GD, antithyroid drugs for less than 3 months. PBMC RNA served as the TCR library source. This sample was also put to use in a study of T cells in Graves' hyperthyroidism and ophthalmopathy.

The source was peripheral blood mononuclear cells (PBMCs), collected at new diagnosis, from a patient treated with antithyroid drugs. This chain joins TRBV9 and TRBJ1-1, with 7 bases matching TRBD1. The receptor was isolated from a woman in her twenties or thirties with Graves disease. The CDR3 DNA follows: TGTGCCAGCAGCGGATCGACAGGGTTGGCGAGCACTGAAGCTTTCTTT. This sequence encodes CASSGSTGLASTEAFF.